This TCR beta chain is from a study of a mutant IDH1 vaccine in newly diagnosed glioma. Indicated time point: week 5, during vaccination. Each dose delivered 300 ug of mutant IDH1 20-mer peptide subcutaneously with imiquimod. Regarding this clone: Antigen: not known.

V was cut by 2 bases and J by 9 bases, with 17 bases left in between. Germline values: CDR1 MNHEY, CDR2 SMNVEV (reference sequence). The CDR3 extends over 15 amino acids. Sequenced by immunoSEQ multiplex PCR; TCRdb stores in-frame clones only, minus some. The table records some 27,000 clones, approximately 80% of them present only once. The genes are TRBV27 and TRBJ2-1; D perhaps matches TRBD2 (7 bases). The origin of this receptor is a man aged 35-49 years with glioma. Material: PBMCs, obtained from a glioma patient whose treatment included an IDH1 peptide vaccine. Written as DNA, the CDR3 is TGTGCCAGCAGTTTAAGGGCGGGGGCAGCGAGTGAGCAGTTCTTC. Amino acids: CASSLRAGAASEQFF.